This T cell receptor (beta chain) originates from a study of CD8+CD57+ T cells in acquired aplastic anemia. For the study at large: For CD4+ cells, healthy donors had an average of about 9.9 million reads.

Trimming stripped 0 bases from V and 6 bases from J, with 5 bases between. The CDR3 loop spans 12 amino acids. Germline lookup yields CDR1 KGHDR and CDR2 SFDVKD. According to the study, genomic DNA was the template for TCR beta VDJ and CDR3 profiling. TCRdb re-called the reads through MiXCR, storing one row per CDR3 protein. The sample records around 140,000 distinct CDR3 sequences, more than 35% being singletons. This clonotype was counted between two and nine times. The sequenced sample was sorted CD4+, CD8+, or CD8+CD57+ T cells (not recorded which) from PBMCs. This chain uses TRBV24-1 with TRBJ2-7, with unresolved D. The receptor was isolated from a human donor in good health, serving as a control. The CDR3 loop is CATSDLLGEQYF. Here the CDR3 DNA reads TGTGCCACCAGTGATTTGCTGGGCGAGCAGTACTTC.